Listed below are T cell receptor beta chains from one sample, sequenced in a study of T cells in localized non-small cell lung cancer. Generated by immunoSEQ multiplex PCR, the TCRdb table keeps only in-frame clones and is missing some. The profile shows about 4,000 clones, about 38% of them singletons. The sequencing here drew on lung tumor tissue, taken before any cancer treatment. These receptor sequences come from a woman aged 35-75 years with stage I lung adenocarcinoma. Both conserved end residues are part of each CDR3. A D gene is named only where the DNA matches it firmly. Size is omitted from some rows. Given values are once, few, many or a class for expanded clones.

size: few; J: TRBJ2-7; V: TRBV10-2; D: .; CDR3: CASSKSLGVEQYF; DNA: TGCGCCAGCAGCAAGAGTTTAGGGGTCGAGCAGTACTTC
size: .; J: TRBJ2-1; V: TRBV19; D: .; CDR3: CAACMGYHNEQFF; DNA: TGTGCCGCTTGCATGGGCTATCACAATGAGCAGTTCTTC
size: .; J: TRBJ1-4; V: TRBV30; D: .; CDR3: CAWSSQMELFF; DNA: TGTGCCTGGAGTTCGCAGATGGAACTGTTTTTT
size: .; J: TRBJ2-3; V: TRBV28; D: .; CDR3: CASSFKGRLWDTQYF; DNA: TGTGCCAGCAGTTTTAAGGGACGGTTGTGGGATACGCAGTATTTT
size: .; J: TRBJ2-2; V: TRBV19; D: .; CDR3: CASEARANTGELFF; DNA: TGTGCCAGTGAGGCCCGAGCGAACACCGGGGAGCTGTTTTTT
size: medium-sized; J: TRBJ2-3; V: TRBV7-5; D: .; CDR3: CASSLERGTDTQYF; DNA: TGTGCCAGCAGCTTGGAAAGGGGGACAGATACGCAGTATTTT
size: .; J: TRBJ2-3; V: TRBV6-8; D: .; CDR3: CASGPHSLTDTQYF; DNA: TGTGCCAGCGGACCTCACAGCCTCACAGATACGCAGTATTTT
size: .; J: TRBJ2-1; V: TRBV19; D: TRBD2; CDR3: CASSTTSGSLDEQFF; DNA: TGTGCCAGTAGTACGACTAGCGGGAGTTTGGATGAGCAGTTCTTC
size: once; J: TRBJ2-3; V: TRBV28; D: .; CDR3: CASTTSRLTPQYF; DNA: TGTGCCAGCACCACATCACGGTTAACGCCGCAGTATTTT
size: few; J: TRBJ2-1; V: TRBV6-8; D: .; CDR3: CASSYEEGLGSYNEQFF; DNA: TGTGCCAGCAGTTACGAGGAGGGGTTAGGGTCCTACAATGAGCAGTTCTTC
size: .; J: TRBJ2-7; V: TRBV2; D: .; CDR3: CASKPYYQPFPEQYF; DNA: TGTGCCAGCAAACCCTATTACCAACCTTTCCCCGAGCAGTACTTC
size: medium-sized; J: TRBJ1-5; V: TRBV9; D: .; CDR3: CASRRHRDGSNQPQHF; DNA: TGTGCCAGCAGGCGACACAGGGACGGAAGCAATCAGCCCCAGCATTTT
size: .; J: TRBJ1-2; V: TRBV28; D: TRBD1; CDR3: CASSLRQGRYTF; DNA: TGTGCCAGCAGCCTTCGACAGGGACGCTACACCTTC
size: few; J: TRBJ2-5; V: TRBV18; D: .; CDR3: CATSTTQSMEETQYF; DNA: TGTGCCACCAGCACAACGCAGTCCATGGAAGAGACCCAGTACTTC
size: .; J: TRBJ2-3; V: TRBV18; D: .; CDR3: CASSRASPNTDTQYF; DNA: TGTGCCAGCTCACGGGCGTCACCGAACACAGATACGCAGTATTTT
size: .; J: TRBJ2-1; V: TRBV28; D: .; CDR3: CASSQSQGKQFF; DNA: TGTGCCAGCAGTCAGTCACAGGGCAAGCAGTTCTTC
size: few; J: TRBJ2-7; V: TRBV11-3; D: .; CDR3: CASSDQARAPYEQYF; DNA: TGTGCCAGCAGCGACCAAGCCAGGGCCCCCTACGAGCAGTACTTC
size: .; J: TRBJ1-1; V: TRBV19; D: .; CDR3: CASKGHLNTEAFF; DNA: TGTGCCAGTAAAGGCCACCTAAACACTGAAGCTTTCTTT
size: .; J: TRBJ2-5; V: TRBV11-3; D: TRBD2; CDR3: CASSLGGSKGETQYF; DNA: TGTGCCAGCAGCTTAGGCGGGAGCAAAGGGGAGACCCAGTACTTC
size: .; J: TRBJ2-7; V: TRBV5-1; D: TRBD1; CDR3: CASSLWAGGYEQYF; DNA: TGCGCCAGCAGCTTGTGGGCAGGGGGTTACGAGCAGTACTTC
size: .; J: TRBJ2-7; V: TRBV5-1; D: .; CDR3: CASSLALRAGNSYEQYF; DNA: TGCGCCAGCAGCTTGGCCTTACGGGCGGGAAACTCCTACGAGCAGTACTTC
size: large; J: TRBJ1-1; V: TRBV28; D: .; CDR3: CASSLWEENTEAFF; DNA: TGTGCCAGCAGTTTGTGGGAGGAGAACACTGAAGCTTTCTTT
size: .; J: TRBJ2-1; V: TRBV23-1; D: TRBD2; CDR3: CASSPSGGLAGDNEQFF; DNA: TGCGCCAGCAGTCCTAGCGGTGGACTAGCGGGAGACAATGAGCAGTTCTTC
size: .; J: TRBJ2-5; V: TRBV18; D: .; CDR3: CASSLRTDQETQYF; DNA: TGTGCCAGCTCCCTACGGACAGACCAAGAGACCCAGTACTTC
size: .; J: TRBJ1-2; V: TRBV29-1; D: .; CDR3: CSVLPTDIPNGYTF; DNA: TGCAGCGTTTTACCGACAGATATCCCGAATGGCTACACCTTC
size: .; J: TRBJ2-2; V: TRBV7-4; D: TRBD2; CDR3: CASNLGLGGELFF; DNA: TGTGCCAGCAACTTGGGACTAGGCGGGGAGCTGTTTTTT
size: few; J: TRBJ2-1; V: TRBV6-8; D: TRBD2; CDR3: CASSLTAGLAGTDEQFF; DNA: TGTGCCAGCAGTCTAACCGCAGGACTAGCGGGTACAGATGAGCAGTTCTTC
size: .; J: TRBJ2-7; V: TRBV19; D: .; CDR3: CASSAHLSYEQYF; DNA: TGTGCCAGTAGCGCACACCTCTCCTACGAGCAGTACTTC
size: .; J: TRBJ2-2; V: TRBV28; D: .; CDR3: CASRSQNTGELFF; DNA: TGTGCCAGCAGGAGCCAAAACACCGGGGAGCTGTTTTTT